This TCR beta chain was profiled in a study of cytomegalovirus exposure and HLA in healthy donors. Broader study findings: For most TCR sequences rarity was the rule, although some public TCRs occurred in many donors.

The PCR contained 60 Vbeta and 13 Jbeta primers. TCRdb's copy holds only in-frame clones and misses some; the assay was immunoSEQ multiplex PCR. The sample lists fewer than 120,000 clones, more than 75% occurring once. A note on this clone: No antigen is known for it.

This clonotype originated in a man aged 35 to 55 in good health and CMV-seronegative. Sequencing input: PBMCs.

DNA for the CDR3: TGTGCCAGCAGCTTGAGTTACGGGACCCAGTACTTC. This codes for CASSLSYGTQYF. The chain is built from TRBV5-6 and TRBJ2-5, with no clear D. With 1 base removed from V and 7 bases from J, the gap between germline ends came to 8 bases. Looked up from germline, CDR1 is SGHDT and CDR2 is YYEEEE. CDR3 length equals 12 residues.